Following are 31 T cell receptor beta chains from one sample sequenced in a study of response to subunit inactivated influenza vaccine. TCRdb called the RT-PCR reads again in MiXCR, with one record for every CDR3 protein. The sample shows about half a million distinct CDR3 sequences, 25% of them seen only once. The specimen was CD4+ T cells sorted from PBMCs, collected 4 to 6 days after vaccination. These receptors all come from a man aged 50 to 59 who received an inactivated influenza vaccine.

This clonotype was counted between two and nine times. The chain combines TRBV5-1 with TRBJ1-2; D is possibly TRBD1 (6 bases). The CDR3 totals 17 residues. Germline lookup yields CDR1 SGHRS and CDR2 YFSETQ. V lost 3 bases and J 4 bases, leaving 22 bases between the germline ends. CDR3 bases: TGCGCCAGCAGCTACGCCCCCGAACAGGGTAGGGTCTATGGCTACACCTTC. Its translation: CASSYAPEQGRVYGYTF.

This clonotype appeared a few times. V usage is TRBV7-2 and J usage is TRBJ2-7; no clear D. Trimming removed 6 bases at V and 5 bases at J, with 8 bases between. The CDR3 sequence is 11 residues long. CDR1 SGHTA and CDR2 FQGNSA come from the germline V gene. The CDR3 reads CASSSSHEQYF. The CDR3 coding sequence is TGTGCCAGCAGTTCAAGCCACGAGCAGTACTTC.

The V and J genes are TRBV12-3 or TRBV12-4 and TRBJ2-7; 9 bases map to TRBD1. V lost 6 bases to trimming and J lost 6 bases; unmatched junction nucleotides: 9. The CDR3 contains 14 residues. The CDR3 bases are TGTGCCAGCAGCTCATCGGACAGGGGTCCCGAGCAGTACTTC. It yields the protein CASSSSDRGPEQYF.

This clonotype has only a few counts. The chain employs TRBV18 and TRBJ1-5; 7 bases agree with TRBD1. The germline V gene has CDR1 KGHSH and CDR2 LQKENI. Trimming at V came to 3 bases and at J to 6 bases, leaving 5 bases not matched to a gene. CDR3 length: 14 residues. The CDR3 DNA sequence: TGTGCCAGCTCACCTGAGACAGGGTCTCAGCCCCAGCATTTT. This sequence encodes CASSPETGSQPQHF.

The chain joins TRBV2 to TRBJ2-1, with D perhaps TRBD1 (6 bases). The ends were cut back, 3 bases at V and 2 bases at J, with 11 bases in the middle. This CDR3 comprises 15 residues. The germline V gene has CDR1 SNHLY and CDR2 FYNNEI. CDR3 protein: CASSEQGTTYNEQFF. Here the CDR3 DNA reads TGTGCCAGCAGTGAGCAAGGGACAACCTACAATGAGCAGTTCTTC. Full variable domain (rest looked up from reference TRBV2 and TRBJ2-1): EPEVTQTPSHQVTQMGQEVILRCVPISNHLYFYWYRQILGQKVEFLVSFYNNEISEKSEIFDDQFSVERPDGSNFTLKIRSTKLEDSAMYFCASSEQGTTYNEQFFGPGTRLTVL.

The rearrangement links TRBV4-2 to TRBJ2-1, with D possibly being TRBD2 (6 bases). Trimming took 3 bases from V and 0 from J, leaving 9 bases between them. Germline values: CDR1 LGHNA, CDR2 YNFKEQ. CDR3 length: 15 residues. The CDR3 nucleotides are TGTGCCAGCAGCCAGAGCGGGCCCTCCTACAATGAGCAGTTCTTC. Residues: CASSQSGPSYNEQFF.

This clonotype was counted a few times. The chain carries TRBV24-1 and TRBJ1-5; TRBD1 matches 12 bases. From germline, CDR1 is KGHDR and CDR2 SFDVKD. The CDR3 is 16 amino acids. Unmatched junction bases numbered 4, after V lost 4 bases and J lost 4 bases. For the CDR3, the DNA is TGTGCCACCAGTGAAGCGGGACAGGGGGCTAATCAGCCCCAGCATTTT. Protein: CATSEAGQGANQPQHF.

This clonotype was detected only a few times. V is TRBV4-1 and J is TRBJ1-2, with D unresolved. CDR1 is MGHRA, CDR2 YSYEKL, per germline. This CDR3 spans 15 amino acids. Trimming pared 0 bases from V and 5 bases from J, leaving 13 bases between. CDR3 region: CASSQDPGKPYGYTF. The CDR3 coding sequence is TGCGCCAGCAGCCAAGATCCAGGAAAACCTTATGGCTACACCTTC.

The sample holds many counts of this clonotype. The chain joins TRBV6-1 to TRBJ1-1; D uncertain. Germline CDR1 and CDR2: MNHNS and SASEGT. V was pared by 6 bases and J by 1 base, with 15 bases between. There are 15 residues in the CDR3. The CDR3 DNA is TGTGCCAGCAGCCGACGCCCGCGGGGGAACACTGAAGCTTTCTTT. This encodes CASSRRPRGNTEAFF.

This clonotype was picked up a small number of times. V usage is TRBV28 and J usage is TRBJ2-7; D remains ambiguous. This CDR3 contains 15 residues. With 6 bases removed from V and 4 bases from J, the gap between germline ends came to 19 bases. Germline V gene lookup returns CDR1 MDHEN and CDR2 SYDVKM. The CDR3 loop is CASSPIGPGDYEQYF. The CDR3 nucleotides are TGTGCCAGCAGCCCCATAGGTCCCGGTGATTACGAGCAGTACTTC.

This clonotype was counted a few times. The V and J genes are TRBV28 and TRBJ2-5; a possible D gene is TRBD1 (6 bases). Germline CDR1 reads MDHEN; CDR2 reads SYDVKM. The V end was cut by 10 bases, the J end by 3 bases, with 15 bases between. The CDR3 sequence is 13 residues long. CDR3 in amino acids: CANRTERKETQYF. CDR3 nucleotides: TGTGCCAACCGGACAGAAAGAAAAGAGACCCAGTACTTC.

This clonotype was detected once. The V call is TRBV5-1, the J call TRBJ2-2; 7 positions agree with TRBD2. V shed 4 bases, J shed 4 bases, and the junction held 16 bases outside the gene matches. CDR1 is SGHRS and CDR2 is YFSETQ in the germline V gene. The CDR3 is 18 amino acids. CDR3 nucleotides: TGCGCCAGCAGCGTGGACGGAAAACGGGGGGTTGTCACCGGGGAGCTGTTTTTT. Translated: CASSVDGKRGVVTGELFF.

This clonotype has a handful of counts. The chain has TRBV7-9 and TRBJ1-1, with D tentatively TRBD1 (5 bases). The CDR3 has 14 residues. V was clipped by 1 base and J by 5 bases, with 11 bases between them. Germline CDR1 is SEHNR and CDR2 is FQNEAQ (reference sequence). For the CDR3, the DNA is TGTGCCAGCAGCTTAGAAGGGGTCACAACTGAAGCTTTCTTT. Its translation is CASSLEGVTTEAFF.

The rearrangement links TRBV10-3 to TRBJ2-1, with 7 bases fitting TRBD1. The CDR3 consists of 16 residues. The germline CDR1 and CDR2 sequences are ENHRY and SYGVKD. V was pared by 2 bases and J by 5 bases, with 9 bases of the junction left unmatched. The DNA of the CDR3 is TGTGCCATCAGTGAGGCCCAGGGGGAGAGAGACAATGAGCAGTTCTTC. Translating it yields CAISEAQGERDNEQFF.

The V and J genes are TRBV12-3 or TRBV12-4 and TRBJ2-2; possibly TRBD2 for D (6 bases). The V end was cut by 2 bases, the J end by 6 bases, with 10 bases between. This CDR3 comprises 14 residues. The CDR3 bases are TGTGCCAGCAGTTTAAGGGAGGTGGCCGGGGAGCTGTTTTTT. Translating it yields CASSLREVAGELFF.

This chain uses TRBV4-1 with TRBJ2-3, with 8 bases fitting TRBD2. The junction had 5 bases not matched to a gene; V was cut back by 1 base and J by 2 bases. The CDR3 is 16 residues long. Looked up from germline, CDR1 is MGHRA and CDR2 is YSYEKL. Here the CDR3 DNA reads TGCGCCAGCAGCCAAGCAACTAGCGGATACACAGATACGCAGTATTTT. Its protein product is CASSQATSGYTDTQYF.

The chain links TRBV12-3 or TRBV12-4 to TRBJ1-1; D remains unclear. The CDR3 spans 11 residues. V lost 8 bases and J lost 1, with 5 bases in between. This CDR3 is CASARNTEAFF. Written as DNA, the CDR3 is TGTGCCAGCGCGCGGAACACTGAAGCTTTCTTT.

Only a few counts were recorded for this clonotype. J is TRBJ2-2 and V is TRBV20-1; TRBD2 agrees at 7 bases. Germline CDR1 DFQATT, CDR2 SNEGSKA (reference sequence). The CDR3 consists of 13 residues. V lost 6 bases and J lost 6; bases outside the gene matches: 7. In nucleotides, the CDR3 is TGCAGTGCCCTGGGCCTAGCGGCCGGGGAGCTGTTTTTT. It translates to CSALGLAAGELFF.

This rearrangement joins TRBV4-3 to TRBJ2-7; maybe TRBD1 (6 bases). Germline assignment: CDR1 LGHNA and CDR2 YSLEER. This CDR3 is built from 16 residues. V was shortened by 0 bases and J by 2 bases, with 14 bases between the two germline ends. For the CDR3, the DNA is TGCGCCAGCAGCCAAGAGGACAGACAGTTAACCTACGAGCAGTACTTC. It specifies CASSQEDRQLTYEQYF.

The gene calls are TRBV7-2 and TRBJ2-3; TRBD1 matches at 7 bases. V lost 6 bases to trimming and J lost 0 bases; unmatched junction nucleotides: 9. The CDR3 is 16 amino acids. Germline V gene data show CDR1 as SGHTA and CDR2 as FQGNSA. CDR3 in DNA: TGTGCCAGCAGTTCCCAGGGACAGTCTAGCACAGATACGCAGTATTTT. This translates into CASSSQGQSSTDTQYF.

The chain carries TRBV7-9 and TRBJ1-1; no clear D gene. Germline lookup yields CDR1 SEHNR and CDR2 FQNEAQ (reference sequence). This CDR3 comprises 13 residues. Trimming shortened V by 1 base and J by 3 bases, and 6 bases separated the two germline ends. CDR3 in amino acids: CASSLDLDTEAFF. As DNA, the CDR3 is TGTGCCAGCAGCTTAGATCTCGACACTGAAGCTTTCTTT.

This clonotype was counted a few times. The CDR3 sequence is CASRDGTSGIGGTQYF. DNA of the CDR3: TGTGCCAGCAGGGACGGGACTAGCGGGATCGGCGGGACCCAGTACTTC. This chain uses TRBV4-2 with TRBJ2-5; 13 bases align to TRBD2. V was clipped by 6 bases and J by 7 bases; unmatched bases: 11. The CDR3 is 16 residues long. Germline V CDR1 and CDR2: LGHNA, YNFKEQ.

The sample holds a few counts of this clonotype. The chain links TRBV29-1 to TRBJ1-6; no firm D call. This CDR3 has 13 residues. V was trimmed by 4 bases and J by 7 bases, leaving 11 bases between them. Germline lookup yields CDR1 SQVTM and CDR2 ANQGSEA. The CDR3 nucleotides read TGCAGCGTTGCATCCGACCCGAATTCACCCCTCCACTTT. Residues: CSVASDPNSPLHF.

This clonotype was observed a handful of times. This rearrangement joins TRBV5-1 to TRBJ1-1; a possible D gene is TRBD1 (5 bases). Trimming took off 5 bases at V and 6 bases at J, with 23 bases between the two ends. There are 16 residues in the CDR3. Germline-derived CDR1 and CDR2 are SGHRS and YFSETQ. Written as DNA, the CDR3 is TGCGCCAGCAGTGTGGGGGTCCGACAAGACCGCTCTGAAGCTTTCTTT. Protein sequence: CASSVGVRQDRSEAFF.

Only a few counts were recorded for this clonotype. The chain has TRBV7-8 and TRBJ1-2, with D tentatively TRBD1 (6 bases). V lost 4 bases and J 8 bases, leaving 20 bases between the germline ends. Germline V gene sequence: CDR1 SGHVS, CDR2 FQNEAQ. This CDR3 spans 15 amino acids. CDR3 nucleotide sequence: TGTGCCAGCAGCTATTCTGGGGGCGCGCATAGAGGCTACACCTTC. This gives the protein CASSYSGGAHRGYTF. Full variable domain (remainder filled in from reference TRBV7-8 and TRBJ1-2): GAGVSQSPRYKVAKRGQDVALRCDPISGHVSLFWYQQALGQGPEFLTYFQNEAQLDKSGLPSDRFFAERPEGSVSTLKIQRTQQEDSAVYLCASSYSGGAHRGYTFGSGTRLTVV.

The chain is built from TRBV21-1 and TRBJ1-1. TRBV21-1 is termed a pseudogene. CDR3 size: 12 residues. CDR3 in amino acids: CASTTGLVRAFF. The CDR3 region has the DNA TGTGCCAGCACCACAGGGTTAGTCAGAGCTTTCTTT.

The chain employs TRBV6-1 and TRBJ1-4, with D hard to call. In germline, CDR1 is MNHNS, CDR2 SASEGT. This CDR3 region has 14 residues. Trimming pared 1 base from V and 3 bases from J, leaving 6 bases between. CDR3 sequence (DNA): TGTGCCAGCAGTGAAGGTACGGCTAATGAAAAACTGTTTTTT. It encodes CASSEGTANEKLFF.

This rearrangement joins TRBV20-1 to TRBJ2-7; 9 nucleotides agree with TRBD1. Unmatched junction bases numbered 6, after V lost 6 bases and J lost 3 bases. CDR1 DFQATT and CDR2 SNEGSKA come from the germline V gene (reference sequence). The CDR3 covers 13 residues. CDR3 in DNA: TGCAGTGCCACCGGACAGGGGTTCTACGAGCAGTACTTC. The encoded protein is CSATGQGFYEQYF.

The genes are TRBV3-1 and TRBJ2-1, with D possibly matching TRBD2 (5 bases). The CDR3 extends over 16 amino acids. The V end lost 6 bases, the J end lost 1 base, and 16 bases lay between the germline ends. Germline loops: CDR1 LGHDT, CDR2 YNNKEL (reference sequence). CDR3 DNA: TGTGCCAGCAGTCCTCCTCGCACGGGGTCCTACAATGAGCAGTTCTTC. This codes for CASSPPRTGSYNEQFF.

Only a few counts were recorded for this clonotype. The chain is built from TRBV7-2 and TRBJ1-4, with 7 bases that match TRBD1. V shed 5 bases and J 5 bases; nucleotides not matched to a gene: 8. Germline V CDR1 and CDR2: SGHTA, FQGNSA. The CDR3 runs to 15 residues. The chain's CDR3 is CASSGRDSLNEKLFF. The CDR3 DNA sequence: TGTGCCAGCAGCGGGCGGGACAGTCTGAATGAAAAACTGTTTTTT.

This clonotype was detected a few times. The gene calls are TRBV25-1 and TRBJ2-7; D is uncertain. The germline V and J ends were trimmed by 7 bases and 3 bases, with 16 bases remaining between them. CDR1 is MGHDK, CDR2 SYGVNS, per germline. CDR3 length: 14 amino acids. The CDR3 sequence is CASTRTEAVYEQYF. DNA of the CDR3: TGTGCCAGCACCCGGACGGAAGCAGTCTACGAGCAGTACTTC.